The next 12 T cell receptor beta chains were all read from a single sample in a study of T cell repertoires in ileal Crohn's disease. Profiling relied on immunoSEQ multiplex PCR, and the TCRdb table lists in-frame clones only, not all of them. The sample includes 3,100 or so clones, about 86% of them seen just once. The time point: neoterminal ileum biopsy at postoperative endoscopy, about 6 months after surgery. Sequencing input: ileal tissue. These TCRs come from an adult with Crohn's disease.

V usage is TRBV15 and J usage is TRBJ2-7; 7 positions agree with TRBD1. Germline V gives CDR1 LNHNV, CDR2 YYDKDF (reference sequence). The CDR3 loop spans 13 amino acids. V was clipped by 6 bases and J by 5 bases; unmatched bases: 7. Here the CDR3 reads CATSPTGFDEQYF. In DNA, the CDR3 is TGTGCCACCAGTCCGACAGGGTTTGACGAGCAGTACTTC.

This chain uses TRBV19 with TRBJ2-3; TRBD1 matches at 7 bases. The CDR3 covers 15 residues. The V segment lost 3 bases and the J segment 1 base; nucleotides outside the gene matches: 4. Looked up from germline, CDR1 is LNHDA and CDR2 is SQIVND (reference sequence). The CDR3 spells CASSITGVRTDTQYF. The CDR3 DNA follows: TGTGCCAGTAGTATTACAGGGGTACGCACAGATACGCAGTATTTT.

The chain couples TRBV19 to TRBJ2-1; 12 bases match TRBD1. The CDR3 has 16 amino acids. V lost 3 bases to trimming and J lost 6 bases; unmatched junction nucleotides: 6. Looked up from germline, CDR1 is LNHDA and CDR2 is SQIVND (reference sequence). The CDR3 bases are TGTGCCAGTAGTATTTCTGGGACAGGGGGCCTCAATGAGCAGTTCTTC. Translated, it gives CASSISGTGGLNEQFF.

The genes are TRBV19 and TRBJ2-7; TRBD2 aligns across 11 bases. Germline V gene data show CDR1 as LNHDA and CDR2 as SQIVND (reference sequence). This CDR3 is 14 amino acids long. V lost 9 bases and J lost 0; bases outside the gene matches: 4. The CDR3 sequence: CASASGGPSYEQYF. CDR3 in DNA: TGTGCCAGCGCTAGCGGGGGGCCCTCCTACGAGCAGTACTTC.

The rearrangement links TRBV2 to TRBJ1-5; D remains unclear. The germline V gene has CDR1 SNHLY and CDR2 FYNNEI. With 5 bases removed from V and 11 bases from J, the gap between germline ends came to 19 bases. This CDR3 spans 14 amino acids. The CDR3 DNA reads TGTGCCAGCAGTAGTGGCCCAGCCGGTCGGACCCAGCATTTT. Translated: CASSSGPAGRTQHF.

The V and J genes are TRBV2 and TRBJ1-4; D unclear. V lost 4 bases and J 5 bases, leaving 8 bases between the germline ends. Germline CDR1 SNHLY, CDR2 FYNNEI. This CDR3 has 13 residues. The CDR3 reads CASSGGENEKLFF. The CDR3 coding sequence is TGTGCCAGCAGTGGTGGGGAGAATGAAAAACTGTTTTTT. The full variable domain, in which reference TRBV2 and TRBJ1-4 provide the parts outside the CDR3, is EPEVTQTPSHQVTQMGQEVILRCVPISNHLYFYWYRQILGQKVEFLVSFYNNEISEKSEIFDDQFSVERPDGSNFTLKIRSTKLEDSAMYFCASSGGENEKLFFGSGTQLSVL.

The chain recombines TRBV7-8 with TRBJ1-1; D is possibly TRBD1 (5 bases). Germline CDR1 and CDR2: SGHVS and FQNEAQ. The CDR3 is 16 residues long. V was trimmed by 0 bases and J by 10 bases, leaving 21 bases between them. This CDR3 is CASSLALGEGGLGAFF. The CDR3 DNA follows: TGTGCCAGCAGCTTAGCGCTGGGGGAAGGTGGGTTAGGAGCTTTCTTT.

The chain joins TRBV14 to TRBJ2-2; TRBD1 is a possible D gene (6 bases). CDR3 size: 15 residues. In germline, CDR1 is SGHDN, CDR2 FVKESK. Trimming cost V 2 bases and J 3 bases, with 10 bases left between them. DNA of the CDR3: TGTGCCAGCAGCCAACGTCAGGGGTACACCGGGGAGCTGTTTTTT. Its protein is CASSQRQGYTGELFF. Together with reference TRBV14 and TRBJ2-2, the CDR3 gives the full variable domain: EAGVTQFPSHSVIEKGQTVTLRCDPISGHDNLYWYRRVMGKEIKFLLHFVKESKQDESGMPNNRFLAERTGGTYSTLKVQPAELEDSGVYFCASSQRQGYTGELFFGEGSRLTVL.

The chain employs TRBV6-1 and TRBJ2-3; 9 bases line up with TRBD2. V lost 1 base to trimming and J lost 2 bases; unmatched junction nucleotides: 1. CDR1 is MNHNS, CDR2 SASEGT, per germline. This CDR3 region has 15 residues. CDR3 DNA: TGTGCCAGCAGTGAAGGCGGGGGGGCCACAGATACGCAGTATTTT. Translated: CASSEGGGATDTQYF.

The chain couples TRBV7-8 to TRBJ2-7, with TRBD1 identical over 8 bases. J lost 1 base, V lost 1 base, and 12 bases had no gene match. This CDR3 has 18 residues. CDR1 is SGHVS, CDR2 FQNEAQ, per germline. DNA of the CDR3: TGTGCCAGCAGCTTAGGGGTTCTGGGACAGGCCCTATCCTACGAGCAGTACTTC. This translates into CASSLGVLGQALSYEQYF. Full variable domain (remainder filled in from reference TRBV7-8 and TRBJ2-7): GAGVSQSPRYKVAKRGQDVALRCDPISGHVSLFWYQQALGQGPEFLTYFQNEAQLDKSGLPSDRFFAERPEGSVSTLKIQRTQQEDSAVYLCASSLGVLGQALSYEQYFGPGTRLTVT.

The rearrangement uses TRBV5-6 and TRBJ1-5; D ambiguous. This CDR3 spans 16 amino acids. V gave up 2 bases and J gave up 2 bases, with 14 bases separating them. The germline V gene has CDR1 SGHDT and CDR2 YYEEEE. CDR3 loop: CASSFGSGVGNQPQHF. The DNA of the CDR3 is TGTGCCAGCAGCTTTGGTTCCGGGGTGGGCAATCAGCCCCAGCATTTT.

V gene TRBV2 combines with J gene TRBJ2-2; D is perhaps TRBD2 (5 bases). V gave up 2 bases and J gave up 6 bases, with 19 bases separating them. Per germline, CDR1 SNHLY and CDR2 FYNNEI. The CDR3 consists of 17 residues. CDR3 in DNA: TGTGCCAGCAGTGAATCTGGTCGGGGTTTTCGCCCCGGGGAGCTGTTTTTT. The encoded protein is CASSESGRGFRPGELFF.